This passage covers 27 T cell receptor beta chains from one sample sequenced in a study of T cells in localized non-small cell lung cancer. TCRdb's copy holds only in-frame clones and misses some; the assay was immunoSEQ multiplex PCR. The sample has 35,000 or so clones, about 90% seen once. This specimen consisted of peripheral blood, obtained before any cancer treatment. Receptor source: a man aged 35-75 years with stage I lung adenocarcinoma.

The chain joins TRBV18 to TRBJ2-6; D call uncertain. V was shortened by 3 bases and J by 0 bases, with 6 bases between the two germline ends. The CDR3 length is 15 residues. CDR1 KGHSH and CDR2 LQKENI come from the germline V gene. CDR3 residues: CASSPNLSGANVLTF. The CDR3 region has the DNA TGTGCCAGCTCACCCAACCTCTCTGGGGCCAACGTCCTGACTTTC. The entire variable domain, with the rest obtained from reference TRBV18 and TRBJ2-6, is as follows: NAGVMQNPRHLVRRRGQEARLRCSPMKGHSHVYWYRQLPEEGLKFMVYLQKENIIDESGMPKERFSAEFPKEGPSILRIQQVVRGDSAAYFCASSPNLSGANVLTFGAGSRLTVL.

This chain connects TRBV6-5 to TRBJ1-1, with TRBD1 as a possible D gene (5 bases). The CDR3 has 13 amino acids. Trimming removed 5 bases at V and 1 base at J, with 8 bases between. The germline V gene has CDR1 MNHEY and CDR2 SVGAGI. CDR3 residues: CASSGGGNTEAFF. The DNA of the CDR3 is TGTGCCAGCAGTGGGGGGGGGAACACTGAAGCTTTCTTT.

For the CDR3, the DNA is TGTGCCAGCAGGGTTACAGGGGAGCGTCAGCCCCAGCATTTT. Translation: CASRVTGERQPQHF. The chain recombines TRBV2 with TRBJ1-5; 7 bases are a match to TRBD1. The V gene's germline CDR1 is SNHLY and CDR2 FYNNEI. The CDR3 runs to 14 residues. The junction had 8 bases not matched to a gene; V was cut back by 6 bases and J by 6 bases.

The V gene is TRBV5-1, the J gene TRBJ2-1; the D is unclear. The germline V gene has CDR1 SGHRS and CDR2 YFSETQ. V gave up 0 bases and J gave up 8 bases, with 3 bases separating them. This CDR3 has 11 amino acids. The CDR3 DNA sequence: TGCGCCAGCAGCTTGGAGCATGAGCAGTTCTTC. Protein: CASSLEHEQFF.

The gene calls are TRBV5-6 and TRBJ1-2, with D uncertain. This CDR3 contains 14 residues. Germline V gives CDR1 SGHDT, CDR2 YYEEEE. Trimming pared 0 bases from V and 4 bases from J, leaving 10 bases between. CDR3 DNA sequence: TGTGCCAGCAGCTTGGAGGGCAGGCTCTATGGCTACACCTTC. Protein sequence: CASSLEGRLYGYTF.

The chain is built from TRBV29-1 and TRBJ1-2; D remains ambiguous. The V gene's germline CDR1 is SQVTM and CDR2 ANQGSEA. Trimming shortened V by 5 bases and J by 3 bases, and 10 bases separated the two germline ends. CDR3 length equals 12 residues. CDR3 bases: TGCAGCGTTCGGATGTGGGACTATGGCTACACCTTC. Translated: CSVRMWDYGYTF.

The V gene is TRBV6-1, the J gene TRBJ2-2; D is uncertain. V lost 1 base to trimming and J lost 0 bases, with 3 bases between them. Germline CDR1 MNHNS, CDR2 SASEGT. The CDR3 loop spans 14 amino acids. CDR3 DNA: TGTGCCAGCAGTGAAGTACCGAACACCGGGGAGCTGTTTTTT. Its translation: CASSEVPNTGELFF.

The CDR3: CASSDSTGGAKAFF. CDR3 sequence (DNA): TGTGCCAGCAGTGACTCTACAGGGGGCGCGAAGGCTTTCTTT. The chain combines TRBV6-4 with TRBJ1-1, with 9 bases lining up with TRBD1. Trimming took 0 bases from V and 11 from J; bases not matched to a gene: 7. Germline values: CDR1 MRHNA, CDR2 SNTAGT. CDR3 length equals 14 residues.

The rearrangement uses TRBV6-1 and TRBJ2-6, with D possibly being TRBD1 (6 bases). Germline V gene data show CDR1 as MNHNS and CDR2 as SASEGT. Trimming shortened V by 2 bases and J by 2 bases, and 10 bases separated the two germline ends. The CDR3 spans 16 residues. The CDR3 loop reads CASSEQGSPGANVLTF. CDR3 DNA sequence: TGTGCCAGCAGTGAACAGGGGAGCCCTGGGGCCAACGTCCTGACTTTC.

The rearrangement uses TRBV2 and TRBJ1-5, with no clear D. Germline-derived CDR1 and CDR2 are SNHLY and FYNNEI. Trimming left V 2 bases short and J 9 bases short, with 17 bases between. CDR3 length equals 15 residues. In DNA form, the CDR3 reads TGTGCCAGCAGTGAAAGGAGTACCTCCGCCTGGCCCCAGCATTTT. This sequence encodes CASSERSTSAWPQHF.

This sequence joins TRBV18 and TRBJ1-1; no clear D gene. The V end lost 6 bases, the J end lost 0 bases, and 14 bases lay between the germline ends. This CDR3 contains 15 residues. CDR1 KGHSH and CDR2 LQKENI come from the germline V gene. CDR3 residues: CASSPLNSVNTEAFF. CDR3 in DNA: TGTGCCAGCTCCCCGCTAAACAGCGTGAACACTGAAGCTTTCTTT.

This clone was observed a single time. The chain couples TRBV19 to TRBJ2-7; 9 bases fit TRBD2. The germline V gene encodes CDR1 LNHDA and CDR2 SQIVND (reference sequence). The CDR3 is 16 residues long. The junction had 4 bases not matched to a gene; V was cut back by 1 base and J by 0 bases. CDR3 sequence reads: CASSIGVSGSSYEQYF. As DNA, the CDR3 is TGTGCCAGTAGTATAGGGGTTAGCGGGAGCTCCTACGAGCAGTACTTC.

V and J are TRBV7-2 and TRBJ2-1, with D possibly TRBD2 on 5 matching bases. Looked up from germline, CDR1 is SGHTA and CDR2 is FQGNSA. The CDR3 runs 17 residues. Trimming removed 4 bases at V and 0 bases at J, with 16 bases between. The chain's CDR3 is CASSSFSGGFSYNEQFF. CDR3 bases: TGTGCCAGCAGCTCCTTCTCGGGCGGGTTCTCCTACAATGAGCAGTTCTTC. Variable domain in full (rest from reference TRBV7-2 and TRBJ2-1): GAGVSQSPSNKVTEKGKDVELRCDPISGHTALYWYRQSLGQGLEFLIYFQGNSAPDKSGLPSDRFSAERTGGSVSTLTIQRTQQEDSAVYLCASSSFSGGFSYNEQFFGPGTRLTVL.

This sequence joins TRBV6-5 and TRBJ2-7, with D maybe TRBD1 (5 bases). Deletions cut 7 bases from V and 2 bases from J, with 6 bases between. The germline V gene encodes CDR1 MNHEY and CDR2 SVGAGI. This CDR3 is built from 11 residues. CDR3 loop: CASKGTYEQYF. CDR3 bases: TGTGCCAGCAAGGGGACCTACGAGCAGTACTTC.

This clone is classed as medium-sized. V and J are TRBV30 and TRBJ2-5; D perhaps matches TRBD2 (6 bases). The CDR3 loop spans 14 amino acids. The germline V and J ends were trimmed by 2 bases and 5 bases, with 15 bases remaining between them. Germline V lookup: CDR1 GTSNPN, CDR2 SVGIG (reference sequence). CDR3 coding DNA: TGTGCCTGGAGTCCGACTAGTAGTCGGGAGACCCAGTACTTC. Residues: CAWSPTSSRETQYF.

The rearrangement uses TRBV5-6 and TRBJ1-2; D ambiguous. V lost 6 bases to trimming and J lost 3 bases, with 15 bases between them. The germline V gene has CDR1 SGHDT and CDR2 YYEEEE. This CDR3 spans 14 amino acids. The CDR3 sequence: CASTPRGPDYGYTF. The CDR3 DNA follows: TGTGCCAGCACCCCCCGGGGTCCTGACTATGGCTACACCTTC.

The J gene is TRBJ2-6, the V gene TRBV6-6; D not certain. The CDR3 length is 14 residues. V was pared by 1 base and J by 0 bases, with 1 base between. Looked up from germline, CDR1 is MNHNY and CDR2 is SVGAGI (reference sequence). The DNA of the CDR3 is TGTGCCAGCAGTTACTACTCTGGGGCCAACGTCCTGACTTTC. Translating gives CASSYYSGANVLTF.

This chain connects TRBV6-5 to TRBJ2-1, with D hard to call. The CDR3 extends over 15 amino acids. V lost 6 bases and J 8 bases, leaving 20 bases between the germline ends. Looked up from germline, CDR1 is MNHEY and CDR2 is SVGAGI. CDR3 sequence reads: CASSSPHGVWYEQFF. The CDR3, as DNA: TGTGCCAGCAGCTCCCCCCATGGGGTTTGGTATGAGCAGTTCTTC.

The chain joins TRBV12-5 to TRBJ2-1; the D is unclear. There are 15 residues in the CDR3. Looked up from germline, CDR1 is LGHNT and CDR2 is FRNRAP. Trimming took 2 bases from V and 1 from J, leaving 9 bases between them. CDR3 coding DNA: TGTGCTAGTGGTTTGAGGGCAGAGTCCTACAATGAGCAGTTCTTC. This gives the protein CASGLRAESYNEQFF.

This CDR3 reads CASSIVTKDTQYF. DNA for the CDR3: TGTGCCAGTAGTATCGTTACTAAGGATACGCAGTATTTT. The genes are TRBV19 and TRBJ2-3; D not certain. Trimming pared 3 bases from V and 6 bases from J, leaving 10 bases between. The CDR3 sequence is 13 residues long. The V gene's germline CDR1 is LNHDA and CDR2 SQIVND (reference sequence).

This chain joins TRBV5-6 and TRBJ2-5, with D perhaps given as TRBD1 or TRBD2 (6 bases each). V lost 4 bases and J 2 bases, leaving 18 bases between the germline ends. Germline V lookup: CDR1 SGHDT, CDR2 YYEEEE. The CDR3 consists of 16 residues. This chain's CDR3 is CASSRGLQSYQETQYF. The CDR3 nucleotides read TGTGCCAGCAGCCGGGGGCTCCAGAGTTATCAAGAGACCCAGTACTTC.

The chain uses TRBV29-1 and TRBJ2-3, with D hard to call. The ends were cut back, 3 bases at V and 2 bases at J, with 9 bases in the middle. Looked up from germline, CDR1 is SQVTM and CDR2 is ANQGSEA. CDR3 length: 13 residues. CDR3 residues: CSVDSTATDTQYF. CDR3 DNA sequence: TGCAGCGTTGATAGCACAGCCACAGATACGCAGTATTTT.

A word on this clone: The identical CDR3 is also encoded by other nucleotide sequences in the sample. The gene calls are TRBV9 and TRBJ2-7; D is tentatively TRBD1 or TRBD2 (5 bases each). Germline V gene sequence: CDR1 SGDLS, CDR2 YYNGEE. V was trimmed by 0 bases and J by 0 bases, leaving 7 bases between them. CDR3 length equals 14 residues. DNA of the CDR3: TGTGCCAGCAGCGTAGGGGGGTCCTCCTACGAGCAGTACTTC. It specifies CASSVGGSSYEQYF.

The CDR3 loop reads CASSPNSGTGANVLTF. The CDR3 coding sequence is TGTGCCAGCTCACCAAATTCGGGGACCGGGGCCAACGTCCTGACTTTC. The gene calls are TRBV18 and TRBJ2-6; possibly TRBD1 or TRBD2 for D (5 bases each). Between the trimmed V and J ends, which lost 2 bases and 4 bases, there was a span of 12 bases. The germline gives CDR1 KGHSH, CDR2 LQKENI. CDR3 length: 16 amino acids.

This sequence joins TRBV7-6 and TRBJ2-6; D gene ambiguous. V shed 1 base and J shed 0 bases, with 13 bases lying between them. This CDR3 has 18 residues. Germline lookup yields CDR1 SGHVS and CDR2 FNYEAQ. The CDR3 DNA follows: TGTGCCAGCAGCTTAGGGCCGGGCGGCAGCTCTGGGGCCAACGTCCTGACTTTC. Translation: CASSLGPGGSSGANVLTF.

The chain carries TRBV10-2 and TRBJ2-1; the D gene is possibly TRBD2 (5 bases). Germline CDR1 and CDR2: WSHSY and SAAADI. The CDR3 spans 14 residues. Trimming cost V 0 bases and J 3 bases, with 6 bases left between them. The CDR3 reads CASSESDFYNEQFF. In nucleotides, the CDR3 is TGCGCCAGCAGTGAGTCGGACTTCTACAATGAGCAGTTCTTC.

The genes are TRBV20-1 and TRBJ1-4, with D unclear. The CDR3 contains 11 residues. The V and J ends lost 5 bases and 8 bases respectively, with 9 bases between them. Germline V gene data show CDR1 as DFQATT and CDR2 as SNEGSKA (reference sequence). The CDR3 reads CSASSTEKLFF. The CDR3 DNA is TGCAGTGCTTCATCTACCGAAAAACTGTTTTTT.